The 12 T cell receptor beta chains below were found in one sample sequenced in a study of vaccination and CD4 T cells after COVID-19. Antigens of these TCRs are unknown. Treatment specified: roughly nine-day PBMC culture with coronavirus spike peptide pools or control peptides (ViraFEST assay). The Oncomine TCR Beta short-read assay was applied to DNA of cultured CD4+ T cells. A single record per CDR3 protein comes from TCRdb applying MiXCR to the PCR reads. The sample has some 15,000 distinct CDR3 sequences, approximately 76% seen once; the top ten hold 20%. Sequencing was done on a sample of CD4+ T cells from blood, cultured in vitro. All receptors come from a human donor who had recovered from COVID-19.

The chain uses TRBV6-1 and TRBJ1-5, with TRBD1 matching over 7 bases. Germline trimming cut 5 bases from V and 0 bases from J; bases unmatched to any gene: 13. CDR3 length equals 18 residues. CDR1 and CDR2 from the germline V gene are MNHNS and SASEGT. The CDR3 reads CASSTDRLGTYSNQPQHF. The CDR3 DNA sequence: TGTGCCAGCAGTACGGACAGGCTAGGGACTTATAGCAATCAGCCCCAGCATTTT.

V and J are TRBV24-1 and TRBJ2-5; D is perhaps TRBD2 (5 bases). Germline V gene data show CDR1 as KGHDR and CDR2 as SFDVKD. The CDR3 length is 14 residues. The V and J ends lost 10 bases and 1 base respectively, with 15 bases between them. The CDR3 spells CATRGSGRQETQYF. The CDR3, as DNA: TGTGCCACTCGTGGGAGTGGGCGCCAAGAGACCCAGTACTTC.

This rearrangement joins TRBV6-5 to TRBJ1-3; TRBD1 agrees at 8 bases. This CDR3 has 14 amino acids. Germline lookup yields CDR1 MNHEY and CDR2 SVGAGI. The junction had 1 base not matched to a gene; V was cut back by 4 bases and J by 2 bases. CDR3 sequence reads: CASSSTGAGNTIYF. The CDR3 DNA is TGTGCCAGCAGTTCGACAGGGGCTGGAAACACCATATATTTT.

The V gene is TRBV20-1, the J gene TRBJ1-3; the match to TRBD1 covers 12 bases. The junction had 7 bases not matched to a gene; V was cut back by 6 bases and J by 4 bases. The length of the CDR3 is 15 residues. Germline V gene lookup returns CDR1 DFQATT and CDR2 SNEGSKA (reference sequence). CDR3 in amino acids: CSAPGQGAKGNTIYF. CDR3 DNA sequence: TGCAGTGCGCCGGGACAGGGGGCAAAAGGAAACACCATATATTTT.

The V and J genes are TRBV20-1 and TRBJ2-4, with 8 bases identical to TRBD1. In germline, CDR1 is DFQATT, CDR2 SNEGSKA (reference sequence). V gave up 3 bases and J gave up 0 bases; unmatched junction bases: 4. CDR3 size: 15 residues. The DNA of the CDR3 is TGCAGTGCTAGCGGGACAGGCCTAGCCAAAAACATTCAGTACTTC. Protein product: CSASGTGLAKNIQYF.

The chain carries TRBV27 and TRBJ2-7; D is unclear. Germline-derived CDR1 and CDR2 are MNHEY and SMNVEV (reference sequence). Trimming removed 3 bases from V and 0 bases from J, with 6 bases in between. CDR3 length: 13 residues. The CDR3 loop reads CASSFRHSYEQYF. The CDR3 region has the DNA TGTGCCAGCAGTTTCCGCCACTCCTACGAGCAGTACTTC.

The chain employs TRBV6-1 and TRBJ2-7; 10 bases agree with TRBD1. Germline V gene sequence: CDR1 MNHNS, CDR2 SASEGT. The CDR3 consists of 14 residues. The trim removed 10 bases at V and 5 bases at J, leaving 11 bases unmatched. The DNA of the CDR3 is TGTGCCACCCATCCGGGACAGGGGCGTCACGAGCAGTACTTC. Translated, it gives CATHPGQGRHEQYF.

The rearrangement links TRBV7-8 to TRBJ1-1; D unclear. CDR1 and CDR2 (germline): SGHVS, FQNEAQ. The CDR3 contains 13 residues. With 6 bases removed from V and 4 bases from J, the gap between germline ends came to 12 bases. CDR3 bases: TGTGCCAGCAGTCGCAGAGGGAGCACTGAAGCTTTCTTT. Residues: CASSRRGSTEAFF.

The V and J genes are TRBV30 and TRBJ1-5; 7 positions agree with TRBD1. Germline V CDR1 and CDR2: GTSNPN, SVGIG (reference sequence). Unmatched junction bases numbered 6, after V lost 5 bases and J lost 2 bases. This CDR3 is 14 amino acids long. The CDR3 nucleotides read TGTGCCTGGGCCCGGGACAGTGGCAATCAGCCCCAGCATTTT. It translates to CAWARDSGNQPQHF.

The rearrangement links TRBV7-3 to TRBJ2-5; weak D call: TRBD2 (7 bases). This CDR3 spans 14 amino acids. Trimming left V 5 bases short and J 1 base short, with 11 bases between. Germline V gene lookup returns CDR1 SGHTA and CDR2 FQGTGA. CDR3 coding DNA: TGTGCCAGCAGCAAGGGGGGGGGCCAAGAGACCCAGTACTTC. Translating gives CASSKGGGQETQYF.

CDR3 coding DNA: TGTGCCAGCAGCTTCACTTCGGGTCAGCCCCAGCATTTT. Protein product: CASSFTSGQPQHF. The chain has TRBV7-2 and TRBJ1-5; D is uncertain. The CDR3 covers 13 residues. Germline CDR1 is SGHTA and CDR2 is FQGNSA. V dropped 3 bases and J dropped 6 bases, with 9 bases sitting between them.

The chain has TRBV6-2 or TRBV6-3 and TRBJ2-7; D is ambiguous. Trimming cost V 2 bases and J 3 bases, with 14 bases left between them. The CDR3 contains 15 residues. The germline gives CDR1 MNHEY, CDR2 SVGEGT. CDR3 DNA sequence: TGTGCCAGCAGTTACGGTTGGGTTAGCAGCTACGAGCAGTACTTC. This encodes CASSYGWVSSYEQYF.